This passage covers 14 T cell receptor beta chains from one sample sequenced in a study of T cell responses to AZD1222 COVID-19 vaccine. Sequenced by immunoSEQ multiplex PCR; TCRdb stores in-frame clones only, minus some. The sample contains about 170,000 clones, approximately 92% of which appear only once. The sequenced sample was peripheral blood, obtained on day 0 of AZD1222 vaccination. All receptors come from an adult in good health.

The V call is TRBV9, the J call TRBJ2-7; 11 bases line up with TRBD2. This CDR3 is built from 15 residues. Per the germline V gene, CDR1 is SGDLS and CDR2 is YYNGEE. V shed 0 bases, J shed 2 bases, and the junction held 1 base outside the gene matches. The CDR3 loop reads CASSVGLAGTYEQYF. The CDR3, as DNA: TGTGCCAGCAGCGTAGGACTAGCGGGAACCTACGAGCAGTACTTC.

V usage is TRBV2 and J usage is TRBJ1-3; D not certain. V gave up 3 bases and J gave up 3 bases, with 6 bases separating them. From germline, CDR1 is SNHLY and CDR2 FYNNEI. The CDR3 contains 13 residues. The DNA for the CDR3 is TGTGCCAGCAGTGACCCGTTTGGAAACACCATATATTTT. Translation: CASSDPFGNTIYF.

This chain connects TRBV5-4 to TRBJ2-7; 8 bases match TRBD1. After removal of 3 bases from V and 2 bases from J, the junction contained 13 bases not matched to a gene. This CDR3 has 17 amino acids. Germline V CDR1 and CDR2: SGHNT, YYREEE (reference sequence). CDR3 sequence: CASSSSRGTGGPYEQYF. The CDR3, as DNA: TGTGCCAGCAGCTCAAGTCGAGGGACAGGCGGACCCTACGAGCAGTACTTC.

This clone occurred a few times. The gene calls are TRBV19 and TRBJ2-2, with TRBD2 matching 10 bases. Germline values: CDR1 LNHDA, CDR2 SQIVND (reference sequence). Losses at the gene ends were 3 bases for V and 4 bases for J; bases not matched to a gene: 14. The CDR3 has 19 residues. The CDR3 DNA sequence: TGTGCCAGTAGTATCCGCAGGGCTTTAGCGGGGGGTCTCACCGGGGAGCTGTTTTTT. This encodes CASSIRRALAGGLTGELFF. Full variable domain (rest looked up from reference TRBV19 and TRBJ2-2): DGGITQSPKYLFRKEGQNVTLSCEQNLNHDAMYWYRQDPGQGLRLIYYSQIVNDFQKGDIAEGYSVSREKKESFPLTVTSAQKNPTAFYLCASSIRRALAGGLTGELFFGEGSRLTVL.

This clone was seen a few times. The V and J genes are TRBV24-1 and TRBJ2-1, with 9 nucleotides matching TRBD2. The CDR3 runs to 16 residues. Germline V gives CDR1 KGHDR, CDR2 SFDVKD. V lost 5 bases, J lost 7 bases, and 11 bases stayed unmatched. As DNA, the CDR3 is TGTGCCACCAGTGGATCAATAGCGGGAGAATTTAATGAGCAGTTCTTC. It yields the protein CATSGSIAGEFNEQFF.

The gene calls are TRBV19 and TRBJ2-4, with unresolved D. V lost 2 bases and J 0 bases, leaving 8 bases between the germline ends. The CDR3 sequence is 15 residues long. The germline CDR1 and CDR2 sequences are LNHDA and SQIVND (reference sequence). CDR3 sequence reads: CASSIPSLAKNIQYF. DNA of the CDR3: TGTGCCAGTAGTATACCGAGCCTAGCCAAAAACATTCAGTACTTC.

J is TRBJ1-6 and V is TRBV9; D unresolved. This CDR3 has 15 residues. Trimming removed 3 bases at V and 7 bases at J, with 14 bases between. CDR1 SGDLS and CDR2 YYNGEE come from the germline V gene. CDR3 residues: CASSAGGLLNSPLHF. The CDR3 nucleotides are TGTGCCAGCAGCGCCGGTGGGTTATTAAATTCACCCCTCCACTTT.

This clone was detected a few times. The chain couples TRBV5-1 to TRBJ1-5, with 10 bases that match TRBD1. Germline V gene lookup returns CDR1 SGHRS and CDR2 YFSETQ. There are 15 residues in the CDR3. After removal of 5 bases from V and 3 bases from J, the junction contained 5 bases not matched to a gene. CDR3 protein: CASRTGTGDNQPQHF. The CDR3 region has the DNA TGCGCCAGCAGGACCGGGACAGGGGACAATCAGCCCCAGCATTTT.

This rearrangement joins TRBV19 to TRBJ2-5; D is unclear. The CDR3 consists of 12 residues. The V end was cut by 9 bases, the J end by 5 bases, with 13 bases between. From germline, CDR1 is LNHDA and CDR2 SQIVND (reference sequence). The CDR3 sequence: CASSRPRETQYF. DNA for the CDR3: TGTGCCAGCAGCCGCCCTCGGGAGACCCAGTACTTC.

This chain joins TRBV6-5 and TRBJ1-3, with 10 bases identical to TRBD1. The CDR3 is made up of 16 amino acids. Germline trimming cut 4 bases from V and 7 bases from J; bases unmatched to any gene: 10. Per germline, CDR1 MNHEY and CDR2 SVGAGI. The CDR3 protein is CASSSPGTGVRNTIYF. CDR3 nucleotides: TGTGCCAGCAGTTCCCCCGGGACAGGGGTTCGGAACACCATATATTTT.

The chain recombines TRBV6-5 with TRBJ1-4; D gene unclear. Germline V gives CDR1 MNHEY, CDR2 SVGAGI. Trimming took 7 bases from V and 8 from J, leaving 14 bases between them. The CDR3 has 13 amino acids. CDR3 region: CASKEPVREKLFF. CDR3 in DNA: TGTGCCAGCAAGGAGCCCGTGAGGGAAAAACTGTTTTTT.

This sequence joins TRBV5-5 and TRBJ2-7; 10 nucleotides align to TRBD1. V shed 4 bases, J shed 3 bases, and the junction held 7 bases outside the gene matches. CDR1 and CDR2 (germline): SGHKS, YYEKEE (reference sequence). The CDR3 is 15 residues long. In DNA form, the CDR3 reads TGTGCCAGCAGCCCGGGACAGGGGACCAACTACGAGCAGTACTTC. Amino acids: CASSPGQGTNYEQYF.

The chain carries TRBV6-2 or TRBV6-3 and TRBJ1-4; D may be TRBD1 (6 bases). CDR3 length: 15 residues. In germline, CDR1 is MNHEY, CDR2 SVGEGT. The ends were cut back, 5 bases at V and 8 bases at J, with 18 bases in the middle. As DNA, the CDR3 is TGTGCCAGCAGTGACCCGCGGGGGCGGGAAGAAAAACTGTTTTTT. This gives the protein CASSDPRGREEKLFF.

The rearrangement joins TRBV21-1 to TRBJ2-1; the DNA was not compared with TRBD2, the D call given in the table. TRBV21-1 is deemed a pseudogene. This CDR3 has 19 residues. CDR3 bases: TGTGCCAGAAAACGTGGACTAGCGGGGAACCTGTGTGCCTACAATGAGCAGTTCTTC. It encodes CARKRGLAGNLCAYNEQFF.